The 21 T cell receptor beta chains reported below all come from one sample, sequenced in a study of blood T cell repertoires in COVID-19. The repertoire was sequenced with immunoSEQ multiplex PCR; TCRdb's copy has only in-frame clones and lacks some. The data show about 170,000 clones, approximately 91% seen once. Sequenced input: peripheral blood. All receptors come from a man younger than 35 with COVID-19, enrolled during active disease.

This clone was seen a single time. V and J are TRBV18 and TRBJ1-1, with a tentative D call TRBD1 (5 bases). Per germline, CDR1 KGHSH and CDR2 LQKENI. Trimming took 7 bases from V and 4 from J, leaving 16 bases between them. The CDR3 loop spans 14 amino acids. The CDR3 protein is CASFRGGGRTEAFF. In DNA form, the CDR3 reads TGTGCCAGCTTTAGGGGCGGGGGACGCACTGAAGCTTTCTTT. The whole variable domain, filled in from reference TRBV18 and TRBJ1-1, reads NAGVMQNPRHLVRRRGQEARLRCSPMKGHSHVYWYRQLPEEGLKFMVYLQKENIIDESGMPKERFSAEFPKEGPSILRIQQVVRGDSAAYFCASFRGGGRTEAFFGQGTRLTVV.

The gene calls are TRBV28 and TRBJ2-1, with D maybe TRBD2 (6 bases). Germline CDR1 is MDHEN and CDR2 is SYDVKM. The V end lost 5 bases, the J end lost 2 bases, and 10 bases lay between the germline ends. The CDR3 runs 14 residues. The CDR3 sequence is CASSDGSPYNEQFF. Written as DNA, the CDR3 is TGTGCCAGCAGTGACGGGAGTCCCTACAATGAGCAGTTCTTC.

The chain combines TRBV5-4 with TRBJ2-2; 8 bases align to TRBD1. The CDR3 has 15 amino acids. V was clipped by 1 base and J by 5 bases; unmatched bases: 4. Germline CDR1 reads SGHNT; CDR2 reads YYREEE (reference sequence). This CDR3 reads CASSLRDRQTGELFF. Here the CDR3 DNA reads TGTGCCAGCAGCTTGAGGGACAGGCAGACCGGGGAGCTGTTTTTT.

The chain has TRBV18 and TRBJ1-3; D is unclear. V shed 2 bases and J shed 0 bases, with 8 bases lying between them. Germline assignment: CDR1 KGHSH and CDR2 LQKENI. There are 15 residues in the CDR3. The CDR3 protein is CASSPVGFSGNTIYF. CDR3 sequence (DNA): TGTGCCAGCTCACCAGTGGGCTTCTCTGGAAACACCATATATTTT.

This clone has only one observation. Other DNA sequences of this sample code for an identical CDR3. The chain employs TRBV6-5 and TRBJ2-7, with a possible D match to TRBD1 (5 bases). Germline CDR1 and CDR2: MNHEY and SVGAGI. Trimming pared 0 bases from V and 1 base from J, leaving 7 bases between. CDR3 length: 14 amino acids. CDR3 region: CASSYSAGSYEQYF. CDR3 bases: TGTGCCAGCAGTTACTCGGCAGGGTCCTACGAGCAGTACTTC.

The rearrangement uses TRBV28 and TRBJ1-6; D call uncertain. The CDR3 length is 12 residues. V was cut by 2 bases and J by 8 bases, with 4 bases left in between. Germline-derived CDR1 and CDR2 are MDHEN and SYDVKM. CDR3 protein: CASSLTHSPLHF. The CDR3, as DNA: TGTGCCAGCAGTTTAACTCATTCACCCCTCCACTTT.

This chain's CDR3 is CASSDSSFSYEQYF. In DNA form, the CDR3 reads TGTGCCAGCAGTGATAGTTCCTTCTCCTACGAGCAGTACTTC. V and J are TRBV2 and TRBJ2-7; D not certain. The CDR3 length is 14 residues. Germline lookup yields CDR1 SNHLY and CDR2 FYNNEI. With 3 bases removed from V and 0 bases from J, the gap between germline ends came to 9 bases.

The chain recombines TRBV30 with TRBJ2-1; the D is unclear. Trimming pared 2 bases from V and 5 bases from J, leaving 4 bases between. The germline gives CDR1 GTSNPN, CDR2 SVGIG (reference sequence). This CDR3 has 11 amino acids. CDR3 DNA sequence: TGTGCCTGGAGTCAGAACAATGAGCAGTTCTTC. Translating gives CAWSQNNEQFF.

The chain joins TRBV21-1 to TRBJ2-1; the D segment call TRBD2 is taken from the table without a DNA check. TRBV21-1 is described as a pseudogene. The CDR3 is 15 residues long. The chain's CDR3 is CASSPRRGRNNEQFF. CDR3 bases: TGTGCCAGCAGCCCCCGTCGGGGGAGGAACAATGAGCAGTTCTTC.

V gene TRBV28 combines with J gene TRBJ1-3, with 7 positions matching TRBD1. From germline, CDR1 is MDHEN and CDR2 SYDVKM. The CDR3 is 17 residues long. Losses at the gene ends were 2 bases for V and 0 bases for J; bases not matched to a gene: 7. The CDR3 loop is CASSLEQGFYSGNTIYF. The CDR3 nucleotides read TGTGCCAGCAGTTTAGAACAGGGGTTTTACTCTGGAAACACCATATATTTT.

This clone was observed a few times. The rearrangement joins TRBV19 to TRBJ1-5, with TRBD1 identical over 8 bases. V gave up 3 bases and J gave up 9 bases; unmatched junction bases: 4. Per germline, CDR1 LNHDA and CDR2 SQIVND (reference sequence). The CDR3 spans 13 residues. CDR3 loop: CASSIAGTGPQHF. CDR3 nucleotide sequence: TGTGCCAGTAGTATCGCAGGGACAGGGCCCCAGCATTTT.

This clone came up a few times. The chain has TRBV28 and TRBJ2-7, with 10 nucleotides matching TRBD2. V was pared by 2 bases and J by 5 bases, with 0 bases of the junction left unmatched. Germline CDR1 is MDHEN and CDR2 is SYDVKM. The CDR3 is 13 amino acids. The chain's CDR3 is CASSLGTSDEQYF. The CDR3 bases are TGTGCCAGCAGTTTAGGGACTAGCGACGAGCAGTACTTC.

This clone has just a few counts. This rearrangement joins TRBV4-3 to TRBJ1-2; TRBD1 is a possible D gene (5 bases). The CDR3 totals 17 residues. Germline V gives CDR1 LGHNA, CDR2 YSLEER. V was shortened by 3 bases and J by 8 bases, with 25 bases between the two germline ends. The chain's CDR3 is CASSQVFDRFSPGGYTF. The CDR3 region has the DNA TGCGCCAGCAGCCAGGTTTTCGACAGATTCTCTCCCGGCGGCTACACCTTC.

A single count supports this clone. The chain is built from TRBV5-6 and TRBJ2-7; TRBD2 might be the D (6 bases). CDR3 size: 14 residues. V lost 2 bases and J 0 bases, leaving 9 bases between the germline ends. Looked up from germline, CDR1 is SGHDT and CDR2 is YYEEEE. For the CDR3, the DNA is TGTGCCAGCAGCTTCGGGAGCAGCTCCTACGAGCAGTACTTC. Translated, it gives CASSFGSSSYEQYF.

The J gene is TRBJ2-1, the V gene TRBV5-6; D is unclear. CDR1 and CDR2 (germline): SGHDT, YYEEEE. The V end lost 0 bases, the J end lost 8 bases, and 12 bases lay between the germline ends. This CDR3 contains 14 residues. CDR3 protein: CASSLDRTTDEQFF. CDR3 nucleotides: TGTGCCAGCAGCTTGGATCGTACTACCGATGAGCAGTTCTTC.

V gene TRBV19 combines with J gene TRBJ2-3; TRBD2 aligns across 13 bases. Trimming cost V 4 bases and J 10 bases; bases outside gene matches: 11. The CDR3 spans 16 residues. CDR1 LNHDA and CDR2 SQIVND come from the germline V gene (reference sequence). As DNA, the CDR3 is TGTGCCAGTAGTAAAACTAGCGGGAGGGCCATACTGGCGCAGTATTTT. Its protein product is CASSKTSGRAILAQYF.

The chain couples TRBV4-3 to TRBJ1-2, with 10 nucleotides matching TRBD1. V gave up 1 base and J gave up 5 bases; unmatched junction bases: 13. The germline V gene encodes CDR1 LGHNA and CDR2 YSLEER. The CDR3 has 18 amino acids. The CDR3 coding sequence is TGCGCCAGCAGCCAAGGCCTATCTCGACAGGGGGCAGATTATGGCTACACCTTC. Its translation: CASSQGLSRQGADYGYTF.

The V gene is TRBV6-5, the J gene TRBJ2-1; the D gene is possibly TRBD2 (6 bases). Trimming removed 0 bases at V and 6 bases at J, with 9 bases between. In germline, CDR1 is MNHEY, CDR2 SVGAGI. This CDR3 is built from 14 residues. The CDR3 is CASSYSQAGNEQFF. The CDR3 nucleotides are TGTGCCAGCAGTTACTCGCAAGCGGGCAATGAGCAGTTCTTC.

The CDR3 DNA reads as TGTGCCAGCAGCTCCTTAGCGGGAGTGTCCGGGGAGCTGTTTTTT. Translating it yields CASSSLAGVSGELFF. V usage is TRBV5-6 and J usage is TRBJ2-2, with TRBD2 identical over 9 bases. CDR3 length: 15 residues. V shed 3 bases, J shed 6 bases, and the junction held 6 bases outside the gene matches. The germline V gene encodes CDR1 SGHDT and CDR2 YYEEEE. Looking up the rest from reference TRBV5-6 and TRBJ2-2 gives the full variable domain: DAGVTQSPTHLIKTRGQQVTLRCSPKSGHDTVSWYQQALGQGPQFIFQYYEEEERQRGNFPDRFSGHQFPNYSSELNVNALLLGDSALYLCASSSLAGVSGELFFGEGSRLTVL.

This clone was picked up one time. This chain uses TRBV19 with TRBJ1-1; a weak D match, TRBD1 (5 bases). Germline loops: CDR1 LNHDA, CDR2 SQIVND (reference sequence). Trimming took 3 bases from V and 0 from J, leaving 17 bases between them. CDR3 length: 17 amino acids. The CDR3 region is CASSMRGHGIMNTEAFF. CDR3 in DNA: TGTGCCAGTAGTATGAGAGGACACGGTATCATGAACACTGAAGCTTTCTTT.

The V and J genes are TRBV6-2 or TRBV6-3 and TRBJ2-3; D may be TRBD1 (5 bases). The CDR3 is made up of 15 amino acids. Deletions cut 2 bases from V and 4 bases from J, with 13 bases between. Germline-derived CDR1 and CDR2 are MNHEY and SVGEGT. The CDR3 coding sequence is TGTGCCAGCAGTTACGCGGCAGGGATACCAGATACGCAGTATTTT. Its protein is CASSYAAGIPDTQYF.